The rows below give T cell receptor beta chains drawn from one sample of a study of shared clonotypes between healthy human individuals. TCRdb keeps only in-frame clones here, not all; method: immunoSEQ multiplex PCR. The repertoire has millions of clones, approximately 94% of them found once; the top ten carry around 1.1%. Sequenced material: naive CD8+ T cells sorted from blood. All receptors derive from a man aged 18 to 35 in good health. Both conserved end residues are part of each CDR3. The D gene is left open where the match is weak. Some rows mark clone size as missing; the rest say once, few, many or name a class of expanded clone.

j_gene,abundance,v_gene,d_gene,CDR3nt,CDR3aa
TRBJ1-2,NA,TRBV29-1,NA,TGCAGCGTTGACCCTGGACAGAGAAACTATGGCTACACCTTC,CSVDPGQRNYGYTF
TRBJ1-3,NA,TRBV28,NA,TGTGCCAGCAGTTTCTCGTTCTCTGGAAACACCATATATTTT,CASSFSFSGNTIYF
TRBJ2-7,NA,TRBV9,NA,TGTGCCAGCAGCGTAGGGGGGGGCACTTCCGAGCAGTACTTC,CASSVGGGTSEQYF
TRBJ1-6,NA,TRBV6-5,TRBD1,TGTGCCAGCAGTTATGACCAGGGGGAATCACCCCTCCACTTT,CASSYDQGESPLHF
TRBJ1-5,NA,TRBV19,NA,TGTGCCAGTAGTATCCTGGAGTATAGCAATCAGCCCCAGCATTTT,CASSILEYSNQPQHF
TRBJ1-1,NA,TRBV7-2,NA,TGTGCCAGCAGCTTTCGGCCGGGGGAGGTCACTGAAGCTTTCTTT,CASSFRPGEVTEAFF
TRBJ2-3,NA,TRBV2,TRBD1,TGTGCCAGCCAGGCAGGGGGCGAAGTATATACGCAGTATTTT,CASQAGGEVYTQYF
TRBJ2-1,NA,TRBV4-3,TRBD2,TGCGCCAGCAGCCAAGTTATCGGCGGGAGGGCCTACAATGAGCAGTTCTTC,CASSQVIGGRAYNEQFF
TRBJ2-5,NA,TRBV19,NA,TGTGCCAGTAGTAATGCGGGAGAGACCCAGTACTTC,CASSNAGETQYF
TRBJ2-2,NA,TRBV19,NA,TGTGCCAGTAGTGTCGGACTCCCGCCTTGGACCGGGGAGCTGTTTTTT,CASSVGLPPWTGELFF
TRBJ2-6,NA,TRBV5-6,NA,TGTGCCAGCTCCCTTTCTGGGGCCAACGTCCTGACTTTC,CASSLSGANVLTF
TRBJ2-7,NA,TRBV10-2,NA,TGCGCCAGCAGTGAGTCCCCATCCTACGAGCAGTACTTC,CASSESPSYEQYF
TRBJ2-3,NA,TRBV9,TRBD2,TGTGCCAGCAGCGTCTGGCGGGGGGCCACAGATACGCAGTATTTT,CASSVWRGATDTQYF
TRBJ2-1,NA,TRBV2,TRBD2,TGTGCCAGCAGTCTAGCGGGTGCTAATGACGATGAGCAGTTCTTC,CASSLAGANDDEQFF
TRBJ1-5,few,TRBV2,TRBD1,TGTGCCAGCAGTACTGTGGACAGGCTGAGCAATCAGCCCCAGCATTTT,CASSTVDRLSNQPQHF
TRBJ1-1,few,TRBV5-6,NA,TGTGCCAGCAGCCCGGCCCCGGGGACTGAAGCTTTCTTT,CASSPAPGTEAFF
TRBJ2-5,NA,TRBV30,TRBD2,TGTGCCTGGAGCCCGGGACTAGGTAGTTTCGAGACCCAGTACTTC,CAWSPGLGSFETQYF
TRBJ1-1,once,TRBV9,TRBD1,TGTGCCAGCAGCTCCGGGACAGGGGAAGAAGCTTTCTTT,CASSSGTGEEAFF
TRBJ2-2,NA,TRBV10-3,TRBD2,TGTGCCATCAGCGGAAGACTAGCGGAACCACAGACGAACACCGGGGAGCTGTTTTTT,CAISGRLAEPQTNTGELFF
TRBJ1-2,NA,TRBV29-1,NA,TGCAGCGTCATTAGCGGGGGAGCTAACTATGGCTACACCTTC,CSVISGGANYGYTF
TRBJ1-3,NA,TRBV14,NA,TGTGCCAGCAGCCAAGATGGGGGGCCTGGAAACACCATATATTTT,CASSQDGGPGNTIYF
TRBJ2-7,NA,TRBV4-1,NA,TGCGCCAGCAGCCAAGGTCTAGGGGGGCAGTACTTC,CASSQGLGGQYF
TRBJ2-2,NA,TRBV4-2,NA,TGTGCCAGCAGCCGAGGCGGGGAGCTGTTTTTT,CASSRGGELFF
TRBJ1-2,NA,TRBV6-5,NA,TGTGCCAGCAGTTACTCTATGCAGGGTGGGGGCTACACCTTC,CASSYSMQGGGYTF
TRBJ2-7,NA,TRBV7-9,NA,TGTGCCAGCAGGCAGAGTGGTGAGCAGTACTTC,CASRQSGEQYF
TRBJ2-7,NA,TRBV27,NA,TGTGCCAGCAGTCCGGGGGCCTCAGGCTCCGAGCAGTACTTC,CASSPGASGSEQYF
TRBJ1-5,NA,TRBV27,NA,TGTGCCAGCAGTTTAGCCTCAAATCAGGTCCATCAGCCCCAGCATTTT,CASSLASNQVHQPQHF
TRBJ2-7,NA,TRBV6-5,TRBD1,TGTGCCAGCAGTTCAGACAGGGATTTCATATACTACGAGCAGTACTTC,CASSSDRDFIYYEQYF
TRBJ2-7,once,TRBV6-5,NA,TGTGCCAGCAGTTACGAGGGCCACGAGCAGTACTTC,CASSYEGHEQYF
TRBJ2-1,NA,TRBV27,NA,TGTGCCAGCAGTTTAAGTGGGAATGGGAATGAGCAGTTCTTC,CASSLSGNGNEQFF
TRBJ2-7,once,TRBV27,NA,TGTGCCAGCAGTCCTTCCTTCGGGGGGCAGACCTACGAGCAGTACTTC,CASSPSFGGQTYEQYF
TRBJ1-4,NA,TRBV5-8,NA,TGTGCCAGCAGCTTACAAGACGCAACTAATGAAAAACTGTTTTTT,CASSLQDATNEKLFF
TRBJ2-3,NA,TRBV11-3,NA,TGTGCCAGCATCTTGAGGAGGGATACGCAGTATTTT,CASILRRDTQYF
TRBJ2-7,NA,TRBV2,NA,TGTGCCAGCATCCCACGCGGGGGCGCATCCTACGAGCAGTACTTC,CASIPRGGASYEQYF
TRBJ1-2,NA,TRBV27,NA,TGTGCCAGCAGTTTTTCCGCGGGGGAGCTCAACTATGGCTACACCTTC,CASSFSAGELNYGYTF
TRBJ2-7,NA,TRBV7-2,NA,TGTGCCAGCAGCCCCGAGCACTATCAGGGGTCCGAGCAGTACTTC,CASSPEHYQGSEQYF
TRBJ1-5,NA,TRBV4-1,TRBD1,TGCGCCAGCAGCCAAACGATACAGGGGGGCCCCAATCAGCCCCAGCATTTT,CASSQTIQGGPNQPQHF
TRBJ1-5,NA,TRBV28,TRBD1,TGTGCCAGCAGTATTACAGGGGGAGGTCAGCCCCAGCATTTT,CASSITGGGQPQHF
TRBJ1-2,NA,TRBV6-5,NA,TGTGCCAGCAGTTACTCGGCAGAAAGTCACTATGGCTACACCTTC,CASSYSAESHYGYTF
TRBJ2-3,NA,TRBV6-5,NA,TGTGCCAGCACGGCGGCGGCAAGCACAGATACGCAGTATTTT,CASTAAASTDTQYF
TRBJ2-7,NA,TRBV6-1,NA,TGTGCCAGCAATGAACATAGGCTCTACGAGCAGTACTTC,CASNEHRLYEQYF
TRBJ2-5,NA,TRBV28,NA,TGTGCCAGCAGTTTACGGGGGGCTGAGACCCAGTACTTC,CASSLRGAETQYF
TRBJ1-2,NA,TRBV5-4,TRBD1,TGTGCCAGCAGCTTAGGGACAGTAGTCTACACCTTC,CASSLGTVVYTF
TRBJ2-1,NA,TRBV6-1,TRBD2,TGTGCCAGCAGTGGCCTAGCGGATTACAATGAGCAGTTCTTC,CASSGLADYNEQFF
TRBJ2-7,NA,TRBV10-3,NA,TGTGCCATCAGTGAGGGGCCGAGCTCCTACGAGCAGTACTTC,CAISEGPSSYEQYF